The sequence of this T cell receptor beta chain was determined in a study of OX40 agonist ivuxolimab in advanced cancers. Across the study: The drug used for patients, ivuxolimab, was an agonistic anti-OX40 (CD134) antibody. A mean age of roughly 60 years, range about 20 to 79, was recorded, and roughly 83% were male. Participants could have had prior anti-PD-1, anti-PD-L1 or anti-CTLA-4 therapy, and approximately 40% had some.

General study points: Normalized expansion of T-cell clones was also low for some nonresponders.

On this clone: Its specificity is not known.

This table comes from immunoSEQ multiplex PCR, and its TCRdb copy is limited to in-frame clones, with some not included. This table holds roughly 70,000 clones, 80% to 90% found once. V dropped 2 bases and J dropped 1 base, with 8 bases sitting between them. Germline V lookup: CDR1 MNHNS, CDR2 SASEGT. This CDR3 region has 15 residues. The TCR originated in an adult with an advanced solid tumor such as melanoma, head and neck, liver or kidney cancer. The chain employs TRBV6-1 and TRBJ2-2; no definite D call. The sequences come from CD4+ or CD8+ T cells sorted from blood, collected in a trial of the OX40 agonist ivuxolimab. The DNA of the CDR3 is TGTGCCAGCAGTGAAAGGCAGCTGAACACCGGGGAGCTGTTTTTT. It translates to CASSERQLNTGELFF.